Detailed here is one T cell receptor beta chain. The data stem from a study of blood T cell repertoires in COVID-19. In the original analysis: The assay estimated nucleated cells by amplifying reference gene primers. TCRdb keeps only in-frame clones here, not all; method: immunoSEQ multiplex PCR. For V, J and clone size, that table is used; D and trimming come from the DNA. The sample includes about 330,000 clones, 75% to 85% seen only once; the top ten take 7.2%. Germline-derived CDR1 and CDR2 are SGHRS and YFSETQ. The CDR3 runs to 13 residues. Trimming shortened V by 8 bases and J by 0 bases, and 12 bases separated the two germline ends.

Sequencing was done on a sample of peripheral blood. This receptor was obtained from a human donor in a cohort sampled during active COVID-19. The genes are TRBV5-1 and TRBJ2-7; a possible D gene is TRBD1 (6 bases). The CDR3 sequence: CASSQGFSYEQYF. CDR3 nucleotide sequence: TGCGCCAGTTCACAGGGATTCTCCTACGAGCAGTACTTC.